This entry features one TCR beta chain sequence. Its antigen remains unknown. The germline V gene encodes CDR1 SGHRS and CDR2 YFSETQ. This CDR3 contains 13 residues. Germline trimming cut 4 bases from V and 7 bases from J; bases unmatched to any gene: 3. The data stem from a study of cytomegalovirus exposure and HLA in healthy donors. At the level of the study: A subsequent analysis stated that the 100 to 150 validation repertoires were run on the same platform as the approximately 660 first-cohort repertoires.

Overall study results and limits: One later analysis, an examination of the 120 validation repertoires, found that first-cohort TCR clusters tended to co-occur in them.

TCRdb keeps only in-frame clones here, not all; method: immunoSEQ multiplex PCR. The sample lists 80,000 to 100,000 clones, around 85% occurring once. The rearrangement links TRBV5-1 to TRBJ1-5, with TRBD1 identical over 9 bases. Sequenced: PBMCs. The sequence derives from a woman in her twenties or thirties in good health and CMV-seronegative. The CDR3, as DNA: TGCGCCAGCAGCGCGACAGGGGGGCAGCCCCAGCATTTT. This gives the protein CASSATGGQPQHF.